Listed below are T cell receptor beta chains from one sample, sequenced in a study of CD8+ T cells in alopecia areata. The repertoire was sequenced with immunoSEQ multiplex PCR; TCRdb's copy has only in-frame clones and lacks some. Of around 60,000 clones in the sample, around 40% were seen once. Sequences were obtained from NKG2D-low CD8+ T cells sorted from blood. The receptors stem from a human donor with alopecia areata. CDR3s include the opening cysteine and the closing phenylalanine or tryptophan. Each record gives: clone size, J gene, CDR3 length, D gene, V gene, CDR3 protein, CDR3 DNA. D genes are given only for firm matches. Some rows mark clone size as missing; the rest say once, few, many or name a class of expanded clone.

size: NA; J: TRBJ2-7; length: 14; D: TRBD1; V: TRBV7-2; CDR3: CASSLDREPYEQYF; DNA: TGTGCCAGCAGCTTGGACAGGGAGCCCTACGAGCAGTACTTC
size: few; J: TRBJ2-7; length: 14; D: TRBD2; V: TRBV29-1; CDR3: CSARGASGSYEQYF; DNA: TGCAGCGCCAGAGGGGCTAGCGGGAGCTACGAGCAGTACTTC
size: few; J: TRBJ2-5; length: 16; D: TRBD2; V: TRBV29-1; CDR3: CSELGSTSGSQETQYF; DNA: TGCAGCGAACTTGGCTCGACTAGCGGGAGTCAAGAGACCCAGTACTTC
size: few; J: TRBJ2-7; length: 15; D: NA; V: TRBV29-1; CDR3: CSVLPRDSPSYEQYF; DNA: TGCAGCGTCCTCCCCCGGGACTCCCCCTCCTACGAGCAGTACTTC
size: medium-sized; J: TRBJ2-7; length: 15; D: TRBD2; V: TRBV4-3; CDR3: CASSARLAESYEQYF; DNA: TGCGCCAGCAGCGCCCGACTAGCGGAGTCCTACGAGCAGTACTTC
size: NA; J: TRBJ2-5; length: 13; D: NA; V: TRBV6-6; CDR3: CATSLAQRETQYF; DNA: TGTGCCACGTCCCTAGCGCAAAGGGAGACCCAGTACTTC
size: NA; J: TRBJ2-7; length: 17; D: TRBD1; V: TRBV4-1; CDR3: CASSQAPSRTGVGEQYF; DNA: TGCGCCAGCAGCCAAGCCCCGTCGAGAACAGGGGTTGGGGAGCAGTACTTC
size: NA; J: TRBJ1-5; length: 16; D: NA; V: TRBV30; CDR3: CAWSVDQARSNQPQHF; DNA: TGTGCCTGGAGTGTAGATCAGGCTAGGAGCAATCAGCCCCAGCATTTT
size: few; J: TRBJ2-7; length: 15; D: NA; V: TRBV5-5; CDR3: CASSLGRVGPYEQYF; DNA: TGTGCCAGCAGCTTGGGGAGGGTAGGACCCTACGAGCAGTACTTC
size: few; J: TRBJ1-5; length: 14; D: NA; V: TRBV29-1; CDR3: CSVITPDRYQPQHF; DNA: TGCAGCGTTATCACACCTGACAGGTATCAGCCCCAGCATTTT
size: NA; J: TRBJ2-1; length: 10; D: NA; V: TRBV9; CDR3: CASGGREQFF; DNA: TGTGCCAGCGGAGGGCGGGAGCAGTTCTTC
size: NA; J: TRBJ1-5; length: 16; D: NA; V: TRBV5-6; CDR3: CASSLAGAGDNQPQHF; DNA: TGTGCCAGCAGCTTGGCCGGGGCTGGTGACAATCAGCCCCAGCATTTT
size: NA; J: TRBJ1-4; length: 15; D: TRBD1; V: TRBV5-1; CDR3: CASSSIPDRAEKLFF; DNA: TGCGCCAGCAGCTCAATACCGGACAGGGCTGAAAAACTGTTTTTT
size: NA; J: TRBJ2-3; length: 15; D: NA; V: TRBV27; CDR3: CASSLGMGSTDTQYF; DNA: TGTGCCAGCAGTTTAGGGATGGGGAGCACAGATACGCAGTATTTT
size: NA; J: TRBJ1-1; length: 12; D: TRBD1; V: TRBV27; CDR3: CASSAGGTEAFF; DNA: TGTGCCAGCAGCGCAGGGGGGACTGAAGCTTTCTTT
size: NA; J: TRBJ2-1; length: 15; D: NA; V: TRBV2; CDR3: CASPLADSSYNEQFF; DNA: TGTGCCAGCCCCTTAGCGGATAGCTCCTACAATGAGCAGTTCTTC
size: few; J: TRBJ2-7; length: 12; D: NA; V: TRBV29-1; CDR3: CSVEGTSYEQYF; DNA: TGCAGCGTTGAGGGGACCTCCTACGAGCAGTACTTC
size: NA; J: TRBJ2-7; length: 13; D: TRBD1; V: TRBV6-6; CDR3: CASRADRGYEQYF; DNA: TGTGCCAGCAGGGCGGACAGGGGATACGAGCAGTACTTC
size: NA; J: TRBJ2-6; length: 17; D: NA; V: TRBV4-1; CDR3: CASSQHKGPPGANVLTF; DNA: TGCGCCAGCAGCCAACACAAGGGGCCCCCTGGGGCCAACGTCCTGACTTTC
size: NA; J: TRBJ1-1; length: 13; D: NA; V: TRBV6-1; CDR3: CASSELGVTEAFF; DNA: TGTGCCAGCAGTGAACTTGGTGTTACTGAAGCTTTCTTT
size: NA; J: TRBJ2-7; length: 13; D: NA; V: TRBV5-4; CDR3: CASSLGQNYEQYF; DNA: TGTGCCAGCAGCTTGGGACAGAACTACGAGCAGTACTTC
size: few; J: TRBJ2-4; length: 12; D: NA; V: TRBV4-1; CDR3: CASSQSTGIQYF; DNA: TGCGCCAGCAGCCAATCAACGGGGATTCAGTACTTC
size: NA; J: TRBJ2-5; length: 16; D: TRBD2; V: TRBV7-9; CDR3: CASSPQAGEVWETQYF; DNA: TGTGCCAGCAGCCCCCAAGCGGGAGAGGTGTGGGAGACCCAGTACTTC
size: NA; J: TRBJ2-2; length: 13; D: NA; V: TRBV29-1; CDR3: CSVEVWETGELFF; DNA: TGCAGCGTTGAAGTGTGGGAGACCGGGGAGCTGTTTTTT
size: NA; J: TRBJ2-3; length: 18; D: TRBD2; V: TRBV2; CDR3: CASSEGTSGRPSTDTQYF; DNA: TGTGCCAGCAGTGAAGGTACTAGCGGGAGGCCGAGCACAGATACGCAGTATTTT
size: NA; J: TRBJ2-1; length: 15; D: TRBD2; V: TRBV5-6; CDR3: CASSSPGGGYNEQFF; DNA: TGTGCCAGCAGCTCCCCGGGGGGAGGATACAATGAGCAGTTCTTC
size: NA; J: TRBJ2-7; length: 13; D: NA; V: TRBV6-5; CDR3: CASSYSSSYEQYF; DNA: TGTGCCAGCAGTTACTCTAGCAGCTACGAGCAGTACTTC
size: few; J: TRBJ2-7; length: 16; D: NA; V: TRBV7-9; CDR3: CASSSVQGRGSYEQYF; DNA: TGTGCCAGCAGCTCTGTGCAGGGCCGGGGATCCTACGAGCAGTACTTC
size: NA; J: TRBJ2-7; length: 14; D: NA; V: TRBV15; CDR3: CATSTEGVSYEQYF; DNA: TGTGCCACCAGCACAGAAGGGGTGAGTTACGAGCAGTACTTC
size: once; J: TRBJ2-4; length: 15; D: NA; V: TRBV30; CDR3: CAWSERILAKNIQYF; DNA: TGTGCCTGGAGTGAACGGATCTTAGCCAAAAACATTCAGTACTTC
size: NA; J: TRBJ2-4; length: 12; D: NA; V: TRBV29-1; CDR3: CSARGSKNIQYF; DNA: TGCAGCGCGAGGGGAAGTAAAAACATTCAGTACTTC
size: NA; J: TRBJ2-2; length: 12; D: NA; V: TRBV5-1; CDR3: CASSLGPGELFF; DNA: TGCGCCAGCAGCTTGGGTCCCGGGGAGCTGTTTTTT
size: NA; J: TRBJ2-1; length: 15; D: TRBD2; V: TRBV9; CDR3: CASSGGAGDYNEQFF; DNA: TGTGCCAGCAGCGGAGGGGCGGGAGACTACAATGAGCAGTTCTTC
size: NA; J: TRBJ2-7; length: 12; D: NA; V: TRBV13; CDR3: CASSPGRYEQYF; DNA: TGTGCCAGCAGCCCCGGGCGGTACGAGCAGTACTTC
size: NA; J: TRBJ2-2; length: 14; D: NA; V: TRBV21-1; CDR3: CASEQGRSTGELFF; DNA: TGTGCCAGCGAACAGGGTAGGAGCACCGGGGAGCTGTTTTTT
size: once; J: TRBJ1-5; length: 15; D: TRBD1; V: TRBV5-6; CDR3: CASSSGTGGRQPQHF; DNA: TGTGCCAGCAGCTCCGGGACAGGGGGCCGTCAGCCCCAGCATTTT
size: NA; J: TRBJ2-7; length: 15; D: TRBD1; V: TRBV23-1; CDR3: CASSQGDRRPYEQYF; DNA: TGCGCCAGCAGCCAAGGGGACAGGCGTCCCTACGAGCAGTACTTC
size: few; J: TRBJ2-1; length: 15; D: TRBD2; V: TRBV28; CDR3: CASSLGLARDNEQFF; DNA: TGTGCCAGCAGCTTAGGACTAGCGCGAGACAATGAGCAGTTCTTC
size: NA; J: TRBJ1-1; length: 13; D: NA; V: TRBV4-3; CDR3: CASSQRLNTEAFF; DNA: TGCGCCAGCAGCCAACGACTGAACACTGAAGCTTTCTTT
size: once; J: TRBJ2-7; length: 16; D: TRBD2; V: TRBV4-3; CDR3: CASSQVRLAGSYEQYF; DNA: TGCGCCAGCAGCCAAGTCCGGCTAGCGGGATCCTACGAGCAGTACTTC
size: NA; J: TRBJ1-2; length: 16; D: TRBD1; V: TRBV27; CDR3: CASSLSSGQASRGYTF; DNA: TGTGCCAGCAGTCTCAGCAGCGGACAGGCCTCGAGGGGCTACACCTTC
size: NA; J: TRBJ2-5; length: 12; D: NA; V: TRBV18; CDR3: CASSPPSETQYF; DNA: TGTGCCAGCTCACCACCATCCGAGACCCAGTACTTC
size: NA; J: TRBJ1-1; length: 14; D: NA; V: TRBV14; CDR3: CASSHLIGGTEAFF; DNA: TGTGCCAGCAGCCACCTTATTGGAGGGACTGAAGCTTTCTTT
size: NA; J: TRBJ2-1; length: 18; D: NA; V: TRBV5-1; CDR3: CASSRNLQGLSSYNEQFF; DNA: TGCGCCAGCAGCCGTAATTTGCAAGGACTGAGCTCCTACAATGAGCAGTTCTTC
size: once; J: TRBJ2-1; length: 14; D: TRBD2; V: TRBV7-3; CDR3: CASSSGTFNNEQFF; DNA: TGTGCCAGCAGCAGCGGGACCTTTAACAATGAGCAGTTCTTC
size: few; J: TRBJ2-1; length: 15; D: NA; V: TRBV19; CDR3: CASSIRKLPGDEQFF; DNA: TGTGCCAGTAGTATCCGTAAACTACCCGGGGATGAGCAGTTCTTC
size: few; J: TRBJ2-7; length: 14; D: NA; V: TRBV27; CDR3: CASRMTRGTYEQYF; DNA: TGTGCCAGCAGGATGACCAGGGGCACCTACGAGCAGTACTTC
size: NA; J: TRBJ1-4; length: 13; D: TRBD1; V: TRBV29-1; CDR3: CSVDPTGAEKLFF; DNA: TGCAGCGTTGACCCGACAGGGGCCGAAAAACTGTTTTTT
size: NA; J: TRBJ2-1; length: 11; D: NA; V: TRBV20-1; CDR3: CSARFVNEQFF; DNA: TGCAGTGCTAGGTTCGTCAATGAGCAGTTCTTC
size: few; J: TRBJ1-5; length: 16; D: TRBD1; V: TRBV19; CDR3: CASRGQGFYSNQPQHF; DNA: TGTGCCAGTAGGGGACAGGGCTTTTATAGCAATCAGCCCCAGCATTTT
size: few; J: TRBJ2-7; length: 14; D: TRBD1; V: TRBV5-4; CDR3: CASSSTGVSYEQYF; DNA: TGTGCCAGCAGCTCGACAGGGGTCTCCTACGAGCAGTACTTC
size: few; J: TRBJ2-1; length: 14; D: NA; V: TRBV28; CDR3: CASSFAGNPGEQFF; DNA: TGTGCCAGCAGTTTCGCAGGAAATCCGGGTGAGCAGTTCTTC
size: NA; J: TRBJ2-5; length: 17; D: NA; V: TRBV5-1; CDR3: CASSSVRARERGETQYF; DNA: TGCGCCAGCAGCTCGGTTCGGGCGCGTGAAAGGGGAGAGACCCAGTACTTC
size: few; J: TRBJ2-6; length: 14; D: NA; V: TRBV29-1; CDR3: CSVIGGSGANVLTF; DNA: TGCAGCGTTATCGGAGGCTCTGGGGCCAACGTCCTGACTTTC
size: NA; J: TRBJ2-7; length: 14; D: NA; V: TRBV29-1; CDR3: CSVEDSRTAPERYF; DNA: TGCAGCGTTGAAGATTCGCGGACAGCGCCCGAACGGTACTTC